This is a list of T cell receptor beta chains from one sample in a study of T cells in Graves' hyperthyroidism and ophthalmopathy. TCRdb independently ran MiXCR on the multiplex PCR reads; one entry per CDR3 protein. The data contain over 90,000 distinct CDR3 sequences, roughly 50% of them seen just once; the ten biggest clones take up about 25%. What was sequenced was blood. The receptors derive from a man aged 35 to 55 with Graves' hyperthyroidism. Each CDR3 is given with its conserved first and last residue. Each record gives: J gene, D gene, clone size, V gene, CDR3 protein, CDR3 DNA. A D gene is named only where the DNA matches it firmly. Only some rows state a clone size, as once, few, many or a class for expanded clones.

J gene: TRBJ2-7; D gene: -; clone size: many; V gene: TRBV6-1; CDR3 protein: CASGQGETYEQYF; CDR3 DNA: TGTGCCAGCGGCCAAGGGGAAACCTACGAGCAGTACTTC
J gene: TRBJ1-6; D gene: TRBD1; clone size: -; V gene: TRBV20-1; CDR3 protein: CSAQDRWGSPLHF; CDR3 DNA: TGCAGTGCGCAGGACAGGTGGGGCTCACCCCTCCACTTT
J gene: TRBJ2-7; D gene: TRBD2; clone size: -; V gene: TRBV7-3; CDR3 protein: CASSSGTSTSYEQYF; CDR3 DNA: TGTGCCAGCAGCTCCGGGACTAGCACATCCTACGAGCAGTACTTC
J gene: TRBJ2-6; D gene: -; clone size: -; V gene: TRBV19; CDR3 protein: CASSIGAGWGNVLTF; CDR3 DNA: TGTGCCAGTAGTATAGGAGCAGGGTGGGGCAACGTCCTGACTTTC
J gene: TRBJ2-5; D gene: TRBD2; clone size: many; V gene: TRBV5-1; CDR3 protein: CASSLSSGKETQYF; CDR3 DNA: TGCGCCAGCAGCTTGAGTAGCGGGAAAGAGACCCAGTACTTC
J gene: TRBJ2-3; D gene: TRBD1; clone size: -; V gene: TRBV19; CDR3 protein: CASSRTGGKTDTQYF; CDR3 DNA: TGTGCCAGTAGTAGAACAGGGGGGAAAACCGATACGCAGTATTTT
J gene: TRBJ2-7; D gene: -; clone size: many; V gene: TRBV5-4; CDR3 protein: CASSLGLDEQYF; CDR3 DNA: TGTGCCAGCAGCTTGGGTCTAGACGAGCAGTACTTC
J gene: TRBJ2-3; D gene: -; clone size: many; V gene: TRBV10-3; CDR3 protein: CAISESEAADTQYF; CDR3 DNA: TGTGCCATCAGTGAGTCGGAGGCGGCAGATACGCAGTATTTT
J gene: TRBJ2-5; D gene: -; clone size: -; V gene: TRBV19; CDR3 protein: CASRSRAGRIEGQETQYF; CDR3 DNA: TGTGCCAGTAGGTCGCGGGCAGGGAGAATTGAGGGTCAAGAGACCCAGTACTTC
J gene: TRBJ1-5; D gene: -; clone size: many; V gene: TRBV2; CDR3 protein: CASKGYSNQPQHF; CDR3 DNA: TGTGCCAGCAAAGGGTATAGCAATCAGCCCCAGCATTTT